These 25 T cell receptor beta chains were all obtained from the same sample, sequenced in a study of T-cell memory formation after mild COVID-19. MiXCR was run by TCRdb on the 5' RACE reads, yielding one entry per CDR3 protein. The repertoire holds 300,000 to 400,000 distinct CDR3 sequences, with around a fifth as singletons. The source material was PBMCs or a T cell subset sorted from them (not recorded which). The receptors were gathered from an adult woman who had mild COVID-19 (a few samples of this study predate the infection). Cell type and time point are not known.

This clonotype has a count of ten or more. This chain uses TRBV20-1 with TRBJ2-3; TRBD1 is a possible D gene (7 bases). Germline assignment: CDR1 DFQATT and CDR2 SNEGSKA (reference sequence). The CDR3 runs to 15 residues. V was cut by 3 bases and J by 1 base, with 14 bases left in between. The CDR3 reads CSAREQGTRTDTQYF. The DNA for the CDR3 is TGCAGTGCTAGGGAACAGGGGACTCGCACAGATACGCAGTATTTT.

The chain carries TRBV28 and TRBJ2-3; TRBD2 matches 14 bases. Trimming at V came to 1 base and at J to 0 bases, leaving 3 bases not matched to a gene. Germline V gene lookup returns CDR1 MDHEN and CDR2 SYDVKM. The CDR3 has 18 amino acids. Written as DNA, the CDR3 is TGTGCCAGCAGTTTATCCCGACTAGCGGGGGGGAGCACAGATACGCAGTATTTT. Translation: CASSLSRLAGGSTDTQYF.

This clonotype was observed a handful of times. The rearrangement links TRBV10-2 to TRBJ2-2; 9 bases match TRBD2. V lost 10 bases to trimming and J lost 7 bases; unmatched junction nucleotides: 10. This CDR3 spans 14 amino acids. From germline, CDR1 is WSHSY and CDR2 SAAADI. The CDR3 coding sequence is TGCGCCATGGGGGCTAGCGGGGACGGCGGGGAGCTGTTTTTT. Translation: CAMGASGDGGELFF.

This clonotype was seen a few times. V usage is TRBV15 and J usage is TRBJ2-5; TRBD2 aligns across 10 bases. The CDR3 runs to 16 residues. Germline V lookup: CDR1 LNHNV, CDR2 YYDKDF (reference sequence). V lost 5 bases, J lost 1 base, and 7 bases stayed unmatched. The CDR3 here is CATSSYSGGFQETQYF. CDR3 nucleotides: TGTGCCACCAGCTCTTATAGCGGGGGGTTCCAAGAGACCCAGTACTTC.

This rearrangement joins TRBV20-1 to TRBJ2-5, with D tentatively TRBD1 (5 bases). The CDR3 sequence is 14 residues long. Deletions cut 4 bases from V and 1 base from J, with 13 bases between. Germline V lookup: CDR1 DFQATT, CDR2 SNEGSKA (reference sequence). In nucleotides, the CDR3 is TGCAGTGCTACAGGGTGGGCAGCCCAAGAGACCCAGTACTTC. This translates into CSATGWAAQETQYF.

V usage is TRBV4-3 and J usage is TRBJ2-3; no clear D gene. Deletions cut 0 bases from V and 6 bases from J, with 13 bases between. The CDR3 extends over 15 amino acids. CDR1 and CDR2 from the germline V gene are LGHNA and YSLEER. CDR3 protein: CASSQDRASPDTQYF. The CDR3, as DNA: TGCGCCAGCAGCCAAGATAGGGCCAGTCCGGATACGCAGTATTTT.

The chain uses TRBV30 and TRBJ2-3; D gene uncertain. This CDR3 region has 11 residues. CDR1 and CDR2 from the germline V gene are GTSNPN and SVGIG (reference sequence). V was pared by 3 bases and J by 10 bases, with 11 bases between. The CDR3 region is CAWSPQIAQYF. CDR3 DNA sequence: TGTGCCTGGAGCCCCCAAATAGCGCAGTATTTT.

The V and J genes are TRBV7-6 and TRBJ2-4; TRBD1 matches at 10 bases. The germline V gene encodes CDR1 SGHVS and CDR2 FNYEAQ. The CDR3 extends over 14 amino acids. Trimming cost V 5 bases and J 6 bases; bases outside gene matches: 4. The chain's CDR3 is CASSPRQGANIQYF. The DNA for the CDR3 is TGTGCCAGCAGCCCACGACAGGGGGCAAACATTCAGTACTTC.

This clonotype was seen more than once but under ten times. The chain combines TRBV7-8 with TRBJ2-7; 7 bases are shared with TRBD2. Germline-derived CDR1 and CDR2 are SGHVS and FQNEAQ. The CDR3 extends over 13 amino acids. V lost 8 bases to trimming and J lost 4 bases; unmatched junction nucleotides: 8. CDR3 loop: CASGTLGGYEQYF. The CDR3 nucleotides read TGTGCCAGCGGGACCCTGGGAGGGTACGAGCAGTACTTC.

V gene TRBV27 combines with J gene TRBJ2-7; D perhaps matches TRBD1 (5 bases). Germline V lookup: CDR1 MNHEY, CDR2 SMNVEV (reference sequence). Trimming cost V 5 bases and J 2 bases, with 13 bases left between them. This CDR3 is 14 amino acids long. CDR3 region: CASSPQTETYEQYF. CDR3 nucleotide sequence: TGTGCCAGCAGTCCGCAGACAGAGACCTACGAGCAGTACTTC.

This clonotype was recorded at least ten times. This rearrangement joins TRBV19 to TRBJ1-2; D is perhaps TRBD1 (5 bases). The ends were cut back, 4 bases at V and 2 bases at J, with 17 bases in the middle. The CDR3 has 16 residues. Germline V gene sequence: CDR1 LNHDA, CDR2 SQIVND (reference sequence). The CDR3 loop is CASSSKLAGTNYGYTF. The CDR3 DNA reads as TGTGCCAGTAGTAGTAAACTGGCAGGGACGAACTATGGCTACACCTTC.

This sequence joins TRBV6-6 and TRBJ1-1; D is perhaps TRBD1 (5 bases). The CDR3 runs 12 residues. With 5 bases removed from V and 7 bases from J, the gap between germline ends came to 11 bases. Germline loops: CDR1 MNHNY, CDR2 SVGAGI (reference sequence). The CDR3 DNA sequence: TGTGCCAGCAGTGTCCGGGACCTTGAAGCTTTCTTT. This gives the protein CASSVRDLEAFF.

The chain combines TRBV28 with TRBJ2-7, with 7 bases identical to TRBD1. Unmatched junction bases numbered 10, after V lost 10 bases and J lost 7 bases. CDR1 MDHEN and CDR2 SYDVKM come from the germline V gene. This CDR3 has 12 residues. CDR3 amino acids: CAISFGRGEQYF. The CDR3 DNA sequence: TGTGCCATCTCTTTCGGCAGGGGGGAGCAGTACTTC.

The V and J genes are TRBV29-1 and TRBJ2-1; the match to TRBD1 covers 8 bases. The CDR3 extends over 12 amino acids. Germline lookup yields CDR1 SQVTM and CDR2 ANQGSEA. Germline trimming cut 4 bases from V and 12 bases from J; bases unmatched to any gene: 8. The CDR3 protein is CSVARDRHGQFF. The CDR3 DNA is TGCAGCGTTGCCCGGGACAGGCATGGGCAGTTCTTC.

This clonotype was detected only a few times. The chain is built from TRBV6-2 or TRBV6-3 and TRBJ1-5, with D uncertain. V was clipped by 8 bases and J by 2 bases, with 16 bases between them. Looked up from germline, CDR1 is MNHEY and CDR2 is SVGEGT. The CDR3 loop spans 15 amino acids. The CDR3 coding sequence is TGTGCCAGCGCCTTCAGCGCCTGGGGCAATCAGCCCCAGCATTTT. It specifies CASAFSAWGNQPQHF.

This clonotype was counted at least ten times. The J gene is TRBJ2-1, the V gene TRBV4-1, with 8 bases matching TRBD2. The germline CDR1 and CDR2 sequences are MGHRA and YSYEKL. The CDR3 spans 16 residues. V shed 4 bases, J shed 4 bases, and the junction held 9 bases outside the gene matches. The DNA of the CDR3 is TGCGCCAGCAGCCCGCGCGGAGCGGGGGAGTACAATGAGCAGTTCTTC. It codes for CASSPRGAGEYNEQFF.

The V call is TRBV7-9, the J call TRBJ2-2; D may match TRBD1 or TRBD2 (5 bases each). The CDR3 runs 16 residues. V was shortened by 5 bases and J by 4 bases, with 17 bases between the two germline ends. CDR1 SEHNR and CDR2 FQNEAQ come from the germline V gene (reference sequence). For the CDR3, the DNA is TGTGCCAGCAGCCGTCTTCGAGGGGCCGGCACCGGGGAGCTGTTTTTT. Amino acids: CASSRLRGAGTGELFF.

The genes are TRBV6-6 and TRBJ2-2, with D perhaps TRBD1 (5 bases). This CDR3 spans 13 amino acids. V lost 7 bases, J lost 3 bases, and 9 bases lay in between. CDR1 is MNHNY, CDR2 SVGAGI, per germline (reference sequence). The CDR3: CASKGHDTGELFF. CDR3 DNA sequence: TGTGCCAGCAAAGGACACGACACCGGGGAGCTGTTTTTT.

This clonotype was seen a handful of times. The gene calls are TRBV5-4 and TRBJ2-5; D assignment may be TRBD1 or TRBD2 (5 bases each). The V gene's germline CDR1 is SGHNT and CDR2 YYREEE (reference sequence). The CDR3 covers 16 residues. V lost 4 bases and J lost 1, with 17 bases in between. The CDR3: CASSGELGPIQETQYF. The CDR3 nucleotides read TGTGCCAGCAGCGGGGAACTGGGACCGATCCAAGAGACCCAGTACTTC. The full variable domain, its missing parts supplied by reference TRBV5-4 and TRBJ2-5, is ETGVTQSPTHLIKTRGQQVTLRCSSQSGHNTVSWYQQALGQGPQFIFQYYREEENGRGNFPPRFSGLQFPNYSSELNVNALELDDSALYLCASSGELGPIQETQYFGPGTRLLVL.

This clonotype has only a few counts. The J gene is TRBJ2-1, the V gene TRBV9; the match to TRBD2 covers 8 bases. The CDR3 spans 17 residues. V gave up 4 bases and J gave up 3 bases; unmatched junction bases: 12. Per germline, CDR1 SGDLS and CDR2 YYNGEE. CDR3 amino acids: CASSHPSRGRNYNEQFF. Here the CDR3 DNA reads TGTGCCAGCAGCCACCCCTCTCGCGGGAGGAACTACAATGAGCAGTTCTTC.

The gene calls are TRBV2 and TRBJ2-3, with TRBD1 identical over 9 bases. The V gene end was trimmed by 8 bases and the J gene end by 2 bases; junction bases not matched to a gene: 8. CDR1 is SNHLY and CDR2 is FYNNEI in the germline V gene. The CDR3 extends over 15 amino acids. CDR3 in DNA: TGTGCCAGCTACTTCGGACAGGGGACCACAGATACGCAGTATTTT. This translates into CASYFGQGTTDTQYF.

This clonotype was observed a handful of times. This chain's CDR3 is CASSTRDSRRVTDTQYF. The CDR3 DNA is TGTGCCAGCAGTACCCGGGATAGCCGCCGAGTCACAGATACGCAGTATTTT. The chain joins TRBV27 to TRBJ2-3, with TRBD2 as a possible D gene (5 bases). V was trimmed by 5 bases and J by 2 bases, leaving 20 bases between them. Germline lookup yields CDR1 MNHEY and CDR2 SMNVEV (reference sequence). This CDR3 comprises 17 residues.

The chain carries TRBV6-5 and TRBJ2-3, with D unclear. Germline CDR1 is MNHEY and CDR2 is SVGAGI. CDR3 length: 14 residues. Trimming removed 6 bases at V and 0 bases at J, with 10 bases between. CDR3 region: CASRSVSSTDTQYF. In DNA form, the CDR3 reads TGTGCCAGCAGGAGCGTTAGTAGCACAGATACGCAGTATTTT.

In this sample, this clonotype turned up once. A much more abundant neighbour one base away suggests this may be a read error. The chain has TRBV7-6 and TRBJ1-1; D not certain. From germline, CDR1 is SGHVS and CDR2 FNYEAQ. The V end was cut by 5 bases, the J end by 2 bases, with 12 bases between. There are 14 residues in the CDR3. The CDR3 DNA is TGTGCCAGCAGCACCTCCGGGCGAAACACTGAAGCTTTCTTT. This translates into CASSTSGRNTEAFF.

This chain uses TRBV12-3 or TRBV12-4 with TRBJ2-7; D possibly uses TRBD1 or TRBD2 (7 bases each). There are 14 residues in the CDR3. The germline V and J ends were trimmed by 8 bases and 5 bases, with 19 bases remaining between them. This chain's CDR3 is CASARGGGGHEQYF. In DNA, the CDR3 is TGTGCCAGCGCAAGGGGAGGGGGCGGCCACGAGCAGTACTTC.